The 16 T cell receptor beta chains reported below all come from one sample, sequenced in a study of beta chain features in type 1 diabetes. The investigators reverse transcribed all of the isolated RNA, so they sequenced expressed TCRB transcripts. Using immunoSEQ multiplex PCR, the repertoire was profiled, and TCRdb retains in-frame clones only, with some absent. The sample includes 250,000 to 350,000 clones, 15% seen only once; the top ten take less than 0.02%. These receptors' targets are unknown. General study results and limits: Shortening of TCRB CDR3s, moderate but significant, appeared in all four CD4+ subsets of Type 1 diabetes patients.

Sequenced material: naive CD4+ T cells from blood. These receptors came from a man younger than 35 with type 1 diabetes.

With respect to this clone: The same CDR3 is also encoded by other DNA sequences in this sample. The chain uses TRBV29-1 and TRBJ2-5; 10 bases map to TRBD1. The trim removed 7 bases at V and 5 bases at J, leaving 7 bases unmatched. CDR1 SQVTM and CDR2 ANQGSEA come from the germline V gene. The CDR3 extends over 13 amino acids. The CDR3 coding sequence is TGCAGCGCACGACAGGGGGCGGGTGAGACCCAGTACTTC. This translates into CSARQGAGETQYF.

This clone was detected only a few times. This rearrangement joins TRBV29-1 to TRBJ2-5, with D hard to call. V was shortened by 2 bases and J by 3 bases, with 10 bases between the two germline ends. CDR1 SQVTM and CDR2 ANQGSEA come from the germline V gene. The CDR3 length is 13 residues. The CDR3 DNA is TGCAGCGTTGAATTCAGGCCTAAAGAGACCCAGTACTTC. This gives the protein CSVEFRPKETQYF. Using reference TRBV29-1 and TRBJ2-5 for the parts outside the CDR3, the full variable domain is SAVISQKPSRDICQRGTSLTIQCQVDSQVTMMFWYRQQPGQSLTLIATANQGSEATYESGFVIDKFPISRPNLTFSTLTVSNMSPEDSSIYLCSVEFRPKETQYFGPGTRLLVL.

V and J are TRBV9 and TRBJ2-6, with D unresolved. Germline assignment: CDR1 SGDLS and CDR2 YYNGEE. The V end was cut by 3 bases, the J end by 0 bases, with 7 bases between. The CDR3 is made up of 15 amino acids. The CDR3 nucleotides are TGTGCCAGCAGCGCAGACACCTCTGGGGCCAACGTCCTGACTTTC. Translation: CASSADTSGANVLTF.

This chain links TRBV5-6 with TRBJ1-4; D gene unclear. Germline V CDR1 and CDR2: SGHDT, YYEEEE. CDR3 length: 16 amino acids. V was trimmed by 1 base and J by 0 bases, leaving 10 bases between them. The CDR3 loop reads CASSLSGPTTNEKLFF. In DNA form, the CDR3 reads TGTGCCAGCAGCTTGTCCGGTCCCACAACTAATGAAAAACTGTTTTTT.

This clone was observed a few times. The chain is built from TRBV5-1 and TRBJ2-3, with 10 positions matching TRBD2. The CDR3 contains 18 residues. The germline gives CDR1 SGHRS, CDR2 YFSETQ. V gave up 4 bases and J gave up 1 base; unmatched junction bases: 12. CDR3 protein: CASSQLAGGPRGTDTQYF. The CDR3 DNA is TGCGCCAGCAGCCAATTAGCGGGGGGCCCGCGGGGCACAGATACGCAGTATTTT.

In this sample, this clone turned up a few times. The CDR3 sequence is CASSPRTLQETQYF. The DNA for the CDR3 is TGTGCCAGCTCACCTAGGACACTTCAAGAGACCCAGTACTTC. The chain couples TRBV18 to TRBJ2-5; D is possibly TRBD1 (5 bases). Per germline, CDR1 KGHSH and CDR2 LQKENI. There are 14 residues in the CDR3. The ends were cut back, 3 bases at V and 2 bases at J, with 10 bases in the middle.

The CDR3 loop reads CASSSLPGGTEAFF. Here the CDR3 DNA reads TGTGCCAGCAGCTCCCTCCCGGGGGGCACTGAAGCTTTCTTT. This rearrangement joins TRBV5-6 to TRBJ1-1, with D possibly TRBD1 on 5 matching bases. The CDR3 covers 14 residues. CDR1 and CDR2 from the germline V gene are SGHDT and YYEEEE. Between the trimmed V and J ends, which lost 3 bases and 4 bases, there was a span of 13 bases.

The table lists this clone with a few counts. V gene TRBV28 combines with J gene TRBJ1-1; TRBD1 might be the D (6 bases). This CDR3 is 12 amino acids long. Per the germline V gene, CDR1 is MDHEN and CDR2 is SYDVKM. The V gene lost 6 bases and the J gene lost 8 bases, with 13 bases spanning the gap. Written as DNA, the CDR3 is TGTGCCAGCAGCACCACCGGGACAGAAGCTTTCTTT. It specifies CASSTTGTEAFF.

This clone was picked up a small number of times. The chain employs TRBV5-1 and TRBJ1-3; unclear D gene. Germline lookup yields CDR1 SGHRS and CDR2 YFSETQ. V gave up 8 bases and J gave up 0 bases, with 15 bases separating them. This CDR3 region has 15 residues. CDR3 sequence reads: CASSTDTSSGNTIYF. The CDR3 DNA reads TGCGCCAGTTCCACCGACACCAGCTCTGGAAACACCATATATTTT. The full variable domain, rest sourced from reference TRBV5-1 and TRBJ1-3, is KAGVTQTPRYLIKTRGQQVTLSCSPISGHRSVSWYQQTPGQGLQFLFEYFSETQRNKGNFPGRFSGRQFSNSRSEMNVSTLELGDSALYLCASSTDTSSGNTIYFGEGSWLTVV.

The rearrangement links TRBV28 to TRBJ1-2; tentative D call: TRBD1 (5 bases). The CDR3 totals 13 residues. Per germline, CDR1 MDHEN and CDR2 SYDVKM. V lost 2 bases, J lost 5 bases, and 9 bases lay in between. The CDR3 sequence: CASSLNGGYGYTF. In DNA form, the CDR3 reads TGTGCCAGCAGTTTAAACGGGGGATATGGCTACACCTTC.

This clone was seen only a few times. The V and J genes are TRBV15 and TRBJ1-5; D not resolved. The CDR3 is 12 amino acids. V was trimmed by 0 bases and J by 9 bases, leaving 6 bases between them. Germline-derived CDR1 and CDR2 are LNHNV and YYDKDF (reference sequence). CDR3 amino acids: CATSRDVWPQHF. The CDR3 coding sequence is TGTGCCACCAGCAGAGATGTATGGCCCCAGCATTTT.

This clone has more than one count but fewer than ten. The rearrangement links TRBV18 to TRBJ2-1; tentatively, D is TRBD1 (6 bases). The CDR3 sequence is 12 residues long. V was pared by 4 bases and J by 7 bases, with 8 bases between. Germline CDR1 is KGHSH and CDR2 is LQKENI. This chain's CDR3 is CASSQQGNEQFF. CDR3 DNA: TGTGCCAGCTCACAACAGGGAAATGAGCAGTTCTTC.

The chain combines TRBV29-1 with TRBJ1-5; a weak D match, TRBD1 (6 bases). V was cut by 4 bases and J by 6 bases, with 13 bases left in between. Germline-derived CDR1 and CDR2 are SQVTM and ANQGSEA. The CDR3 has 13 amino acids. The CDR3 region is CSVVGAQGQPQHF. The CDR3 DNA reads as TGCAGCGTTGTGGGGGCCCAGGGTCAGCCCCAGCATTTT.

The chain carries TRBV30 and TRBJ1-2, with 8 nucleotides matching TRBD1. The CDR3 covers 18 residues. CDR1 GTSNPN and CDR2 SVGIG come from the germline V gene (reference sequence). With V trimmed by 5 bases and J by 7 bases, 24 bases remained unmatched. DNA for the CDR3: TGTGCCTGGGAGGCGCGGGGGCGGGGGCATGGACAGGGTCCTGGCTACACCTTC. It is translated as CAWEARGRGHGQGPGYTF.

The V and J genes are TRBV9 and TRBJ2-1, with 11 bases that match TRBD2. V trimming: 0 bases; J trimming: 9 bases; junction bases outside the gene matches: 5. Germline assignment: CDR1 SGDLS and CDR2 YYNGEE. This CDR3 contains 15 residues. The CDR3 DNA sequence: TGTGCCAGCAGCGTAGGATTAGCGGGGGGGCGTGAGCAGTTCTTC. It specifies CASSVGLAGGREQFF.

The chain recombines TRBV6-5 with TRBJ1-1; 8 positions match TRBD1. Germline loops: CDR1 MNHEY, CDR2 SVGAGI. V trimming: 6 bases; J trimming: 1 base; junction bases outside the gene matches: 7. The CDR3 spans 15 residues. The CDR3 reads CASSPMDRANTEAFF. CDR3 DNA sequence: TGTGCCAGCAGCCCAATGGACAGGGCGAACACTGAAGCTTTCTTT.